A single TCR beta chain is shown here with its context. The antigen it binds to is not known. Base qualities are missing; no much larger clone stands one base away. Patients with autoimmune disease history or receiving systemic immunosuppression were excluded from the trial. In every dose cohort, peripheral blood was drawn for TCR sequencing at baseline, cycle 4 day 1, and cycle 7 day 1. The samples were taken from a phase I, first-in-human, multicenter, open-label dose-escalation trial of ivuxolimab. Adults with locally advanced or metastatic melanoma, renal cell, hepatocellular, or head and neck squamous cell carcinoma were enrolled in the trial. CD4+ and CD8+ T cells were sorted separately from peripheral blood before TCR sequencing. This specimen belongs to a study of OX40 agonist ivuxolimab in advanced cancers. Study-level background: Ivuxolimab was a fully human IgG2 agonistic monoclonal antibody targeting the costimulatory receptor OX40 (CD134). Among the 50 to 55 dose-escalation patients, about 20 had hepatocellular carcinoma, roughly 15 melanoma, 9 renal cell carcinoma and 9 head and neck cancer. Partial responses occurred in three dose-escalation patients, of whom one had hepatocellular carcinoma and two had cutaneous melanoma. Peripheral TCRbeta sequencing aimed to test whether ivuxolimab altered TCR sequence diversity and caused clonal T-cell expansion. The paper describes the monotherapy dose-escalation part (N ≈ 49 patients) of the phase I trial of ivuxolimab. Prior anti-PD-1, anti-PD-L1 or anti-CTLA-4 therapy was permitted, and checkpoint inhibitors had been received by about 36% of dose-escalation patients. The dose-escalation cohort was about 83% male with a mean age of about 65 years, ranging from roughly 20 to 80. Intravenous ivuxolimab was administered to patients every 2 weeks at six dose levels: 0.01, 0.1, 0.3, 1.5, 3 and 10 mg/kg.

In the germline V gene, CDR1 corresponds to MNHNS and CDR2 to SASEGT. Taken from cysteine to phenylalanine, the CDR3 has 14 residues. Solely the CDR3 DNA is kept, with 42 bases framed from the first base. V is clipped by 7 bases and J by 0 bases, and the sequence between their germline boundaries is 13 bases long. To sequence the TCRbeta CDR3 region, genomic DNA was isolated from the sorted cells. The immunoSEQ Assay was used to sequence the TCRbeta CDR3 regions. The table comes from immuneACCESS by way of TCRdb, which keeps in-frame sequences with V and J called. Part of the clones is missing from these tables; in studies checked, under half for an unresolved V gene and the rest for unknown reasons. The sample table shows roughly 53,000 clones, and around nine tenths are seen once. The ten largest clones add up to roughly 1.5% of the sample. What the study reported, not specific to this receptor: Clonal expansion of both CD4+ and CD8+ blood T cells was observed from baseline to week 6 at doses 0.1 to 3.0 mg/kg. Which antigens the clonally expanded peripheral T cells were specific for was not determined. After ivuxolimab, CD8+ T cells had more expanded clones than CD4+ T cells on average. Low levels of normalized T-cell clonal expansion were also seen in some patients who did not respond. Partial responders in the 0.1-3.0 mg/kg groups had among the lowest normalized peripheral clonal expansion, especially among CD8+ T cells.

The sequence joins TRBV6-1 to TRBJ2-7; the best D guess is TRBD2, with 6 bases matching. The receptor's source is an adult with an advanced solid tumor such as melanoma, head and neck, liver or kidney cancer. Sequenced here: CD4+ or CD8+ T cells sorted from blood, sampled in a trial of the OX40 agonist ivuxolimab. The CDR3: CASKEGILSYEQYF. The base sequence is TGTGCCAGCAAGGAGGGTATCCTCTCCTACGAGCAGTACTTC.